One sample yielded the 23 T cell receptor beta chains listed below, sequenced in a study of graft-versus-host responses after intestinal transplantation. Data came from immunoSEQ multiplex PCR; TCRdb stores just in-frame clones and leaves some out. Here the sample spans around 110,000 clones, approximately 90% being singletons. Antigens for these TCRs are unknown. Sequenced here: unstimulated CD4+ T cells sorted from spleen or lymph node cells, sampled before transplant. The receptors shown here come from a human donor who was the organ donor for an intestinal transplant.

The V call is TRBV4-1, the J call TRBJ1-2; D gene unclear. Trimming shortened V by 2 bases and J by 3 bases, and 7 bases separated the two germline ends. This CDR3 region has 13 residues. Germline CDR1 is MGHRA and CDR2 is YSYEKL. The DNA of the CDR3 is TGCGCCAGCAGCCAACAAACAGACTATGGCTACACCTTC. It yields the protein CASSQQTDYGYTF.

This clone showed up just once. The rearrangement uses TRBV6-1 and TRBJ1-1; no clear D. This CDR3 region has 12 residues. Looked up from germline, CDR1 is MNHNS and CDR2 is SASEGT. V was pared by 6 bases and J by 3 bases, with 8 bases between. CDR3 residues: CASRRVHTEAFF. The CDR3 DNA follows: TGTGCCAGCAGGAGGGTTCACACTGAAGCTTTCTTT.

CDR3 coding DNA: TGTGCCAGCAGCTTGGGGATCGGGGTAGGGGCAGGGGAGCTGTTTTTT. Its translation is CASSLGIGVGAGELFF. The V call is TRBV5-4, the J call TRBJ2-2; TRBD1 or TRBD2 may be the D gene (5 bases each). Deletions cut 0 bases from V and 8 bases from J, with 17 bases between. Germline V CDR1 and CDR2: SGHNT, YYREEE (reference sequence). The CDR3 loop spans 16 amino acids.

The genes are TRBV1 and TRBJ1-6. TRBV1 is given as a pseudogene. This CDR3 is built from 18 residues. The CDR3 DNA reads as TGCACCAGCAGCCAAGATTTGGGGGGAGGGGCCCCCAACTCACCCCTCCACTTT. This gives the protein CTSSQDLGGGAPNSPLHF.

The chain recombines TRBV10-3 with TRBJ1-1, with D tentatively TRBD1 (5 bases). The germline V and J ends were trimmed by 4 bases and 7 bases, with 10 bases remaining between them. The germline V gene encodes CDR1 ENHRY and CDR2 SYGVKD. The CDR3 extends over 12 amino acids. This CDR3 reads CAISGSGLEAFF. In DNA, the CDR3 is TGTGCCATCAGTGGGTCAGGGCTTGAAGCTTTCTTT.

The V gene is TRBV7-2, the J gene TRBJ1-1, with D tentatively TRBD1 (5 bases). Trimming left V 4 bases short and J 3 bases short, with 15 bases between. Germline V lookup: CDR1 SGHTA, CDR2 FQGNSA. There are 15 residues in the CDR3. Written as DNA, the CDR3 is TGTGCCAGCAGCTCAGCCCGGGACGGCCACACTGAAGCTTTCTTT. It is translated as CASSSARDGHTEAFF. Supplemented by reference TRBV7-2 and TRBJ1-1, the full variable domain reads GAGVSQSPSNKVTEKGKDVELRCDPISGHTALYWYRQSLGQGLEFLIYFQGNSAPDKSGLPSDRFSAERTGGSVSTLTIQRTQQEDSAVYLCASSSARDGHTEAFFGQGTRLTVV.

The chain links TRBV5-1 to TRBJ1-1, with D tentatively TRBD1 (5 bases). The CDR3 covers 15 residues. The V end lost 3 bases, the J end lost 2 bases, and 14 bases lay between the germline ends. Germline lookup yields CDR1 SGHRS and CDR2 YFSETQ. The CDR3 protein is CASSSQTEINTEAFF. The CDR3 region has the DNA TGCGCCAGCAGCTCCCAGACAGAGATTAACACTGAAGCTTTCTTT.

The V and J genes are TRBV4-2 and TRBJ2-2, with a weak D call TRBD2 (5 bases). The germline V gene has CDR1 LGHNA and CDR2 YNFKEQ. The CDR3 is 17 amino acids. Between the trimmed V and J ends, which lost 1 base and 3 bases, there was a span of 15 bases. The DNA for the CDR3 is TGTGCCAGCAGCCAAGTTTTGTCCGGGGTCGACACCGGGGAGCTGTTTTTT. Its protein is CASSQVLSGVDTGELFF.

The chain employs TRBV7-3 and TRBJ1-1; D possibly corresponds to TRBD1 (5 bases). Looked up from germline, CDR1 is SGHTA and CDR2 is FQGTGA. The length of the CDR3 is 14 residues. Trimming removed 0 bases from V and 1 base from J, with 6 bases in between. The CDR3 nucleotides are TGTGCCAGCAGCTTAACGGGGGAGAACACTGAAGCTTTCTTT. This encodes CASSLTGENTEAFF.

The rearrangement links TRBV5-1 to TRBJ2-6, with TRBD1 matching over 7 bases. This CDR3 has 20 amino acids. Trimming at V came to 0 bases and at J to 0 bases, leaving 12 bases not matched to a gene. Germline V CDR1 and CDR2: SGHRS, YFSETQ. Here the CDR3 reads CASSLGKNGTVYSGANVLTF. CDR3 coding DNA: TGCGCCAGCAGCTTGGGGAAGAACGGGACAGTCTACTCTGGGGCCAACGTCCTGACTTTC.

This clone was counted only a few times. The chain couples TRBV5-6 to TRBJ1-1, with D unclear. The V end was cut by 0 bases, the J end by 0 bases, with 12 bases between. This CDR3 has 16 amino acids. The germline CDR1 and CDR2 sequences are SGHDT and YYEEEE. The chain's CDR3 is CASSLAGRVMNTEAFF. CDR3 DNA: TGTGCCAGCAGCTTGGCTGGGAGGGTCATGAACACTGAAGCTTTCTTT.

The CDR3 spells CASSKSLWLINQPQHF. The CDR3 nucleotides read TGTGCCAGCAGCAAATCGTTGTGGCTGATCAATCAGCCCCAGCATTTT. The chain couples TRBV21-1 to TRBJ1-5; the table's D gene call, TRBD1, was not cross checked with the DNA. TRBV21-1 is shown as a pseudogene. The CDR3 extends over 16 amino acids.

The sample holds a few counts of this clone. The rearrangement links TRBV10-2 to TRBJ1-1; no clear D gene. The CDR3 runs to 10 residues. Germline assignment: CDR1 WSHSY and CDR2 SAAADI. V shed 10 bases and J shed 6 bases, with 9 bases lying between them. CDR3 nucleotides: TGCGCCACCCTGGGAGCTGAAGCTTTCTTT. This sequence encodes CATLGAEAFF.

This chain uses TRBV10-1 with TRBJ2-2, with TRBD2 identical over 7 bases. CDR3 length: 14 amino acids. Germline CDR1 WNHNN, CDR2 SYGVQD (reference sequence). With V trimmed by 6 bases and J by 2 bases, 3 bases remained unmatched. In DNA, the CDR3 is TGCGCCAGCAGAGCGGGGTTAAACACCGGGGAGCTGTTTTTT. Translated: CASRAGLNTGELFF.

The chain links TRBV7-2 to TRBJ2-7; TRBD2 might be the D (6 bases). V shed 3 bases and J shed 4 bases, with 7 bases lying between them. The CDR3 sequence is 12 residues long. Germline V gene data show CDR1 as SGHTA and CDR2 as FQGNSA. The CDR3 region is CASSFAGYEQYF. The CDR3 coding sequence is TGTGCCAGCAGCTTCGCGGGGTACGAGCAGTACTTC.

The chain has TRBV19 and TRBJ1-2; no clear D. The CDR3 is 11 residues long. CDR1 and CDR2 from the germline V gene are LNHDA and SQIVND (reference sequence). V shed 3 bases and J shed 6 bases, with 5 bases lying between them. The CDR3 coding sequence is TGTGCCAGTAGTATTGGGGATGGCTACACCTTC. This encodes CASSIGDGYTF.

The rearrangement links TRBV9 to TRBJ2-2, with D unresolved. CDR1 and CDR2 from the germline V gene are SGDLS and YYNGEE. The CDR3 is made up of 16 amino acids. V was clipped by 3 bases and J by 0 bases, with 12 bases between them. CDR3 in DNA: TGTGCCAGCAGCGGACCCAGACGGGCGAACACCGGGGAGCTGTTTTTT. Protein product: CASSGPRRANTGELFF.

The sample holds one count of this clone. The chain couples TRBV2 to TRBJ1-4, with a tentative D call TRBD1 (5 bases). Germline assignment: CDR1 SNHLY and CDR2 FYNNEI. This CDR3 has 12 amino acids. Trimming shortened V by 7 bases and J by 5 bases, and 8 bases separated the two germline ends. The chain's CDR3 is CASTGTNEKLFF. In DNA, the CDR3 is TGTGCCAGCACCGGGACCAATGAAAAACTGTTTTTT.

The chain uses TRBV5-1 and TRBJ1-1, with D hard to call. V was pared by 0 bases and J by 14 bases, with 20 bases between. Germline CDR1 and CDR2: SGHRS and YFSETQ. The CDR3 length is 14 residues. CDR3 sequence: CASSLAQGKTMSFF. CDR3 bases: TGCGCCAGCAGCTTGGCCCAAGGGAAGACAATGTCGTTCTTT.

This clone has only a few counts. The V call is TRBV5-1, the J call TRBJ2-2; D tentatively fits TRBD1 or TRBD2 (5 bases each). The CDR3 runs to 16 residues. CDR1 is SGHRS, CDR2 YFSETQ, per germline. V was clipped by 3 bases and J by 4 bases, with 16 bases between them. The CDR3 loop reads CASSSARERGTGELFF. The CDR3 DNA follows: TGCGCCAGCAGCTCCGCCAGGGAACGGGGCACCGGGGAGCTGTTTTTT.

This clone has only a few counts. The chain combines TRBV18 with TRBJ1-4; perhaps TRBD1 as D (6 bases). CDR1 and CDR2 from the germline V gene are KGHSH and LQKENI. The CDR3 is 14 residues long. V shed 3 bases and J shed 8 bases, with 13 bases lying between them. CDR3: CASSPQGLGEKLFF. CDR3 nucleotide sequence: TGTGCCAGCTCACCGCAGGGGTTGGGGGAAAAACTGTTTTTT.

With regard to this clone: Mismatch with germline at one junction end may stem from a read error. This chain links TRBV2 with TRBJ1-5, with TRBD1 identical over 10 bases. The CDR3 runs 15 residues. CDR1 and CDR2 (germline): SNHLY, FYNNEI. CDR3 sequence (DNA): TGTGCCAGCAGTTATGACAGGGGGCGCAACCAGCCCCAGCATTTT. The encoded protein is CASSYDRGRNQPQHF.

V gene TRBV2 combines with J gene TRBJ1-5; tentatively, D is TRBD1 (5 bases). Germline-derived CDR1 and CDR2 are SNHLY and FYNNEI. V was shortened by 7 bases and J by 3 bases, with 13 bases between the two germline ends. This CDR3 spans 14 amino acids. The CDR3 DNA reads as TGTGCCAGCAAGGGGCTCAGGTCCAATCAGCCCCAGCATTTT. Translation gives CASKGLRSNQPQHF. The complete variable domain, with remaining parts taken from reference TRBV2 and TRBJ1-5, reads EPEVTQTPSHQVTQMGQEVILRCVPISNHLYFYWYRQILGQKVEFLVSFYNNEISEKSEIFDDQFSVERPDGSNFTLKIRSTKLEDSAMYFCASKGLRSNQPQHFGDGTRLSIL.